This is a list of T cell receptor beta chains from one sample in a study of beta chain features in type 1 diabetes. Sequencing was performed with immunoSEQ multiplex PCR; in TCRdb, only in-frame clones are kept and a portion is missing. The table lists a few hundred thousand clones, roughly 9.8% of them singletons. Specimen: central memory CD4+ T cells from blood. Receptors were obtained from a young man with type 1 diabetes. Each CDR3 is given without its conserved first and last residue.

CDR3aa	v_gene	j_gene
ASSYSGSLREKLF	TRBV6-5	TRBJ1-4
ASSSWSMILGNIQY	TRBV5-6	TRBJ2-4
SSGPGPSANTGELF	TRBV29-1	TRBJ2-2
ASSPMTSGSLYNEQF	TRBV5-1	TRBJ2-1
ASSLQGVYTQY	TRBV28	TRBJ2-3
ASSERKGATSNYGYT	TRBV6-1	TRBJ1-2
ASSPNGESGA	TRBV5-5	TRBJ2-7
ASSLASTGNSYEQY	TRBV5-1	TRBJ2-7
ASSGGQVQPQH	TRBV7-9	TRBJ1-5
ASSLGVRSETQY	TRBV7-3	TRBJ2-5
ASSYRLTGGWGEQY	TRBV6-5	TRBJ2-7
ASSQIDSESGGYT	TRBV4-3	TRBJ1-2
ATTIRQGTEAF	TRBV6-5	TRBJ1-1
ASSGGGGSYEQY	TRBV2	TRBJ2-7
ASSLASANYGYT	TRBV5-5	TRBJ1-2
ASSLDRLSGQPQH	TRBV7-2	TRBJ1-5
ASSASTQGLNTEAF	TRBV9	TRBJ1-1
ASSYRGDRLF	TRBV6-5	TRBJ1-4
ASSLRVTGANVLT	TRBV28	TRBJ2-6
ASSRAPGQQPNEKLF	TRBV5-1	TRBJ1-4
ASSGSGTAQETQY	TRBV28	TRBJ2-5
ASSLDRTKNIQY	TRBV7-2	TRBJ2-4
ASSSGQGPTDTQY	TRBV5-1	TRBJ2-3
ASSQAGTSGILLETQY	TRBV4-2	TRBJ2-5
ASTNTDTQY	TRBV6-5	TRBJ2-3
ASSPGGGGSYNEQF	TRBV5-1	TRBJ2-1
ASSYLGRSAKNIQY	TRBV6-6	TRBJ2-4
ASSDGGGVYEQY	TRBV7-2	TRBJ2-7
ASSLSYRDNEKLF	TRBV5-1	TRBJ1-4
ASSQGTERPH	TRBV4-3	TRBJ1-2
ASSPPGSGGQPQH	TRBV18	TRBJ1-5
ASSFLQGANYGYT	TRBV2	TRBJ1-2
ASRLLAGHQETQY	TRBV4-1	TRBJ2-5
ASSGPDGSEKLF	TRBV2	TRBJ1-4
ATEGYGYT	TRBV6-5	TRBJ1-2
ASSVDSLTGELF	TRBV7-9	TRBJ2-2
ASSLKTGSSYGYT	TRBV28	TRBJ1-2
ASSSFSTDTQY	TRBV5-6	TRBJ2-3
ASSQNWGWGEQL	TRBV4-1	TRBJ2-1
SVEDQSYGYT	TRBV29-1	TRBJ1-2
ASSLAGENIQY	TRBV11-2	TRBJ2-4
AISQAGQIQETQY	TRBV10-3	TRBJ2-5
ASREQGARAF	TRBV6-5	TRBJ1-1